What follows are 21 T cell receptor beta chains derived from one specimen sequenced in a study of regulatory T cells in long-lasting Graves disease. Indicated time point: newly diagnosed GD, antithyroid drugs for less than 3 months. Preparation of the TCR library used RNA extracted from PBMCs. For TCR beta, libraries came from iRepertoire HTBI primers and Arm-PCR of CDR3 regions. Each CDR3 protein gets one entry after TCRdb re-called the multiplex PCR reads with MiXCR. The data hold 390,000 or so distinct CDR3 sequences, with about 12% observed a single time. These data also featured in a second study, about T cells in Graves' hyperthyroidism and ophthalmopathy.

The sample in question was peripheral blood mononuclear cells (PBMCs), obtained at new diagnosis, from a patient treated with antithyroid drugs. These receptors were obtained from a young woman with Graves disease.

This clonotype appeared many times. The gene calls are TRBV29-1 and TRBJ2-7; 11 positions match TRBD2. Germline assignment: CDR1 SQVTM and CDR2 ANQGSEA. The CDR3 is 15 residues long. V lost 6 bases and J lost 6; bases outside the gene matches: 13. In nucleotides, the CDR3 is TGCAGCGTCGCTCTAGCGGGGGGTACCCCCGGCGAGCAGTACGTC. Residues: CSVALAGGTPGEQYV.

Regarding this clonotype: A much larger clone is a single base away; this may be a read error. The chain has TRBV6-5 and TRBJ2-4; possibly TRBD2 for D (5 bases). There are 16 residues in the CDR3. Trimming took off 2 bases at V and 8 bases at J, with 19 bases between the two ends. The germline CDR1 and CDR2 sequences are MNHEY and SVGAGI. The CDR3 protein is CASSYPTRLGVYIQYF. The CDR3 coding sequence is TGTGCCAGCAGTTACCCGACGCGGCTCGGGGTGTACATTCAGTACTTC.

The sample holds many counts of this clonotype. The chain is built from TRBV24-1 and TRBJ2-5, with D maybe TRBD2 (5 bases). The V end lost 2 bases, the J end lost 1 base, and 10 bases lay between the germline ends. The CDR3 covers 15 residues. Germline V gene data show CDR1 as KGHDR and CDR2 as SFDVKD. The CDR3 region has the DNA TGTGCCACCAGTGATTCCTCGGAGGCCCAAGAGACCCAGTACTTC. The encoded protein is CATSDSSEAQETQYF.

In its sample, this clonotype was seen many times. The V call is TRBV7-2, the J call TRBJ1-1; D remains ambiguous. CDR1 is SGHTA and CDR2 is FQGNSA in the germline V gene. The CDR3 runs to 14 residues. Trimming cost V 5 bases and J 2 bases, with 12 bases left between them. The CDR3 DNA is TGTGCCAGCAGCCAACCGAAATATAACACTGAAGCTTTCTTT. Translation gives CASSQPKYNTEAFF.

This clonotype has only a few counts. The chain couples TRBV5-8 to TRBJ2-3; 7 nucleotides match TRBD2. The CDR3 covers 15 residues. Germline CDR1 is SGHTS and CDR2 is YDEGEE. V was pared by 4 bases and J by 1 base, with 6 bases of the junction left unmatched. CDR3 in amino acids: CASSASGHGTDTQYF. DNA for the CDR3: TGTGCCAGCAGCGCTAGCGGCCACGGCACAGATACGCAGTATTTT. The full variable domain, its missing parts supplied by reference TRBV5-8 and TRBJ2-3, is EAGVTQSPTHLIKTRGQQATLRCSPISGHTSVYWYQQALGLGLQFLLWYDEGEERNRGNFPPRFSGRQFPNYSSELNVNALELEDSALYLCASSASGHGTDTQYFGPGTRLTVL.

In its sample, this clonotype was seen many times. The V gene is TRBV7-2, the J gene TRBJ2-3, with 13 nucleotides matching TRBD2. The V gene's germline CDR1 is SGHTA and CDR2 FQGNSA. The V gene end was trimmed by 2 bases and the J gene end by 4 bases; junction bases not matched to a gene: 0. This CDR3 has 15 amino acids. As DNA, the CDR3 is TGTGCCAGCAGCTTAACTAGCGGGAGGGCAGATACGCAGTATTTT. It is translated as CASSLTSGRADTQYF.

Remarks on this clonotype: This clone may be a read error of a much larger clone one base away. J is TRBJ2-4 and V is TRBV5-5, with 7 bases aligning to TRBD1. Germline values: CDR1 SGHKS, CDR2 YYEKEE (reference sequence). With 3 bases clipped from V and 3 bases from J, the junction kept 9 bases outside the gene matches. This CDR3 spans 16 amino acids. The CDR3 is CASSSGQLDVKNIQYF. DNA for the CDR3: TGTGCCAGCAGCTCGGGACAGCTGGACGTCAAAAACATTCAGTACTTC.

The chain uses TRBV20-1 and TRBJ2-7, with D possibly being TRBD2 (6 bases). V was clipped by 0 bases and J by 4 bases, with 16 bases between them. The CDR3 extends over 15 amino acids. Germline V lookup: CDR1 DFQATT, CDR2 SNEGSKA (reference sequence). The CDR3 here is CSARDGTELSYEQYF. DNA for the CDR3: TGCAGTGCTAGAGACGGGACTGAACTATCATACGAGCAGTACTTC.

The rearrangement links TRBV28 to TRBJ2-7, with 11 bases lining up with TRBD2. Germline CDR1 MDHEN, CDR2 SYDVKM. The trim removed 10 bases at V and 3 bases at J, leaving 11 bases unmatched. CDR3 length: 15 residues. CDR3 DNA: TGTGCCACTGGGACTAGCGGCTTAATTCTCTACGAGCAGTACTTC. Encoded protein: CATGTSGLILYEQYF.

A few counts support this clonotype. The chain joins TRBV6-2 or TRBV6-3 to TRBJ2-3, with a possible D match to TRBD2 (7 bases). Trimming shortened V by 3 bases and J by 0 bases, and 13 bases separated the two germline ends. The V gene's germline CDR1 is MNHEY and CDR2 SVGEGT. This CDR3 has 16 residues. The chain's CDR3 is CASSYDRRGSTDTQYF. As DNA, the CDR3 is TGTGCCAGCAGTTATGACAGGCGGGGGAGCACAGATACGCAGTATTTT.

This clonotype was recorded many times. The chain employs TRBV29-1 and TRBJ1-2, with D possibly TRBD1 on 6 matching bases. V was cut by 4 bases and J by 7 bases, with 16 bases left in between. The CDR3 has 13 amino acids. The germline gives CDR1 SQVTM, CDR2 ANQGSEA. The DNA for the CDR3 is TGCAGCGTTGGTTCAGGGGTATTACGTGGCTACACCTTC. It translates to CSVGSGVLRGYTF.

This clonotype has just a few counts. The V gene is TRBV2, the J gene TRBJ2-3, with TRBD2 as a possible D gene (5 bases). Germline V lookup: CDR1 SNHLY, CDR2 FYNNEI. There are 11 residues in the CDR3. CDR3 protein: CVFKSGDTQYF. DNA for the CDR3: TGTGTCTTCAAATCGGGGGATACGCAGTATTTT.

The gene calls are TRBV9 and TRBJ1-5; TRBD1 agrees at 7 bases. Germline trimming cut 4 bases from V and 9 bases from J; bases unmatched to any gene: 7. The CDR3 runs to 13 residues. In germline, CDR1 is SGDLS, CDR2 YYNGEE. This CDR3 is CASSIARTGPQHF. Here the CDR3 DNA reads TGTGCCAGCAGCATCGCCCGGACAGGGCCCCAGCATTTT. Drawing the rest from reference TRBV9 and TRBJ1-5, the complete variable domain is DSGVTQTPKHLITATGQRVTLRCSPRSGDLSVYWYQQSLDQGLQFLIQYYNGEERAKGNILERFSAQQFPDLHSELNLSSLELGDSALYFCASSIARTGPQHFGDGTRLSIL.

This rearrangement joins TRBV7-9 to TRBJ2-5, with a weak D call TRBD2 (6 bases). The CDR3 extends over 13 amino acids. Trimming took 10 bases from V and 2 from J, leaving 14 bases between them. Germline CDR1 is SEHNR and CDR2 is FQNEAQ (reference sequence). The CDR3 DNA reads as TGTGCCACCGGGATAGCGGTTCAAGAGACCCAGTACTTC. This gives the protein CATGIAVQETQYF.

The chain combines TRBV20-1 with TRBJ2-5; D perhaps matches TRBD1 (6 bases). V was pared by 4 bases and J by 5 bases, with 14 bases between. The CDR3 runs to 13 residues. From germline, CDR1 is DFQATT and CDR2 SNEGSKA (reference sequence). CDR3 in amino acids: CSAIYRDRETQYF. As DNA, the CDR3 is TGCAGTGCTATCTACAGGGATCGGGAGACCCAGTACTTC.

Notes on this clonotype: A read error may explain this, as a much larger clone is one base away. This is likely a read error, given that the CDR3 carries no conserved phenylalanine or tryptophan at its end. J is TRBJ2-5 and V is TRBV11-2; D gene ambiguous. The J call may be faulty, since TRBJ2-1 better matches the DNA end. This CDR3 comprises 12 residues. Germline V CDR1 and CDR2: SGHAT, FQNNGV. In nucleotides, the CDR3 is TGTGCCAGCAGCTTATTTCGCTATGAGCAGTTCGTC. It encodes CASSLFRYEQFV.

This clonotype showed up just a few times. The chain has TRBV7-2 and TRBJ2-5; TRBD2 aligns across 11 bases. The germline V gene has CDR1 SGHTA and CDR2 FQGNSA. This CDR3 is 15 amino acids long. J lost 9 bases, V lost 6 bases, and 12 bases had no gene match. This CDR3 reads CASSFTSGGFEAQYF. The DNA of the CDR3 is TGTGCCAGCAGTTTTACTAGCGGGGGTTTCGAGGCCCAGTACTTC.

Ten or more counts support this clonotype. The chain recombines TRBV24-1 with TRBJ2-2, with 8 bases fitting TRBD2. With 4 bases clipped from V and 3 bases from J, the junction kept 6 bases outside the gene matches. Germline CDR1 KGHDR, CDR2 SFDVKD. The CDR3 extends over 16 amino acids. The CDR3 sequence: CATSDPGTRYTGELFF. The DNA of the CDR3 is TGTGCCACCAGTGACCCCGGGACTAGATACACCGGGGAGCTGTTTTTT.

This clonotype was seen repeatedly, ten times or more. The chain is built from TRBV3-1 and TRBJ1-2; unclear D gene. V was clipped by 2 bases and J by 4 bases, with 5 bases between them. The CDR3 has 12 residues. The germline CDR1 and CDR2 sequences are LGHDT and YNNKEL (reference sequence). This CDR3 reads CASSQRTYGYTF. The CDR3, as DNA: TGTGCCAGCAGCCAACGAACCTATGGCTACACCTTC.

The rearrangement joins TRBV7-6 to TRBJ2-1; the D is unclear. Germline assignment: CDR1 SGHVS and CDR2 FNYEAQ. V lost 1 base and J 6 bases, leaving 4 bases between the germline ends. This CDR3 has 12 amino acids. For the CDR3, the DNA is TGTGCCAGCAGCTTAGAGGTCAATGAGCAGTTCTTC. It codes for CASSLEVNEQFF.

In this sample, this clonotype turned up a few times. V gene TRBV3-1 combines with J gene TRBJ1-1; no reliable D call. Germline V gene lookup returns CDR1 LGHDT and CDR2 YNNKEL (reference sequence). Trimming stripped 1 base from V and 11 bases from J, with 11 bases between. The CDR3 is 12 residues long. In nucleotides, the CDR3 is TGTGCCAGCAGCCAAGGGAGATATGGGGCTTTCTTT. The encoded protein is CASSQGRYGAFF.